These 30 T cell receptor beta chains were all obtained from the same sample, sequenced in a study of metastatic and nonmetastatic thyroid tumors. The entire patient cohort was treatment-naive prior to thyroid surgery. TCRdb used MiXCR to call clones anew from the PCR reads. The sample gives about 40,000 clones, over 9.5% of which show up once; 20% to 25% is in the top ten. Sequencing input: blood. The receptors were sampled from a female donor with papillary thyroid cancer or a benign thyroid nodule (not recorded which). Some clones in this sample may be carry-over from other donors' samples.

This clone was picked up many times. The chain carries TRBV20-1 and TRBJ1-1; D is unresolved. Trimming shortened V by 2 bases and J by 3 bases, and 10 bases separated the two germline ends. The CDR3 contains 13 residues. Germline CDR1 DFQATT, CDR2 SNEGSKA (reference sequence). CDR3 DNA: TGCAGTGCTAGACCGGAGGTTGACACTGAAGCTTTCTTT. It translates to CSARPEVDTEAFF.

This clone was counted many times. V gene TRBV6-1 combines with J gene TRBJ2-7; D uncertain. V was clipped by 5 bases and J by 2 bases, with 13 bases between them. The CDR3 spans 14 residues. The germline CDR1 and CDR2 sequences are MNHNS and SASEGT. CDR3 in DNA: TGTGCCAGCAGTCCCTCTATCAAAACCTACGAGCAGTACTTC. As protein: CASSPSIKTYEQYF.

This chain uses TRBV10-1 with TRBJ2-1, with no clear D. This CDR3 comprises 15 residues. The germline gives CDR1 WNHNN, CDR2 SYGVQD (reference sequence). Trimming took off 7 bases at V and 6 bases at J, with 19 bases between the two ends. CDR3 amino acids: CASTQRVYMLNEQFF. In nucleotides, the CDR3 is TGCGCCAGCACCCAACGCGTTTACATGCTCAATGAGCAGTTCTTC.

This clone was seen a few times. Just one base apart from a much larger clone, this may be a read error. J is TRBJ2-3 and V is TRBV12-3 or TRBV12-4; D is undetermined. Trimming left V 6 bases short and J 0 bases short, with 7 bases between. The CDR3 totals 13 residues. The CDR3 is CASSPTSTDTQYF. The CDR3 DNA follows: TGTGCCAGCAGCCCGACTAGCACAGATACGCAGTATTTT.

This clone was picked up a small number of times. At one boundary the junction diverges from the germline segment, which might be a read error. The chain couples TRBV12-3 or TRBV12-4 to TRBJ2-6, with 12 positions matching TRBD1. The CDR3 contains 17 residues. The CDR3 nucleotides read TGTGCCAGCATCCGGGACAGGGGGCGCCGGGGGGCCAACTTCCTGACTTTC. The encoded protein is CASIRDRGRRGANFLTF.

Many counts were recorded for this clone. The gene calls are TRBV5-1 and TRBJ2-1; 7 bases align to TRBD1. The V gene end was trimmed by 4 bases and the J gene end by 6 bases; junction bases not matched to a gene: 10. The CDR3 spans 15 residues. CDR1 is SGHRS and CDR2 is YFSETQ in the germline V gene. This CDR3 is CASSPQGFSINEQFF. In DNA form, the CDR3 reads TGCGCCAGCAGCCCACAGGGGTTCTCGATCAATGAGCAGTTCTTC.

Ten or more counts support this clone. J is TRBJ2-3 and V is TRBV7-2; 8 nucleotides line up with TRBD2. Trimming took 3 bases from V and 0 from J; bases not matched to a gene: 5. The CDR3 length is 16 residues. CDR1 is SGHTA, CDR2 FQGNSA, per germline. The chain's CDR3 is CASSFPLADSTDTQYF. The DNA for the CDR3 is TGTGCCAGCAGCTTCCCACTAGCGGATAGCACAGATACGCAGTATTTT.

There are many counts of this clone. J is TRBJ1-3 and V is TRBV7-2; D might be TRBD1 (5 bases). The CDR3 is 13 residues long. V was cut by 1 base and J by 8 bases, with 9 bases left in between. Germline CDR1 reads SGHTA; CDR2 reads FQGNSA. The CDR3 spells CASSLGQGDTIYF. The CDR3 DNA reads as TGTGCCAGCAGCTTAGGGCAGGGAGACACCATATATTTT.

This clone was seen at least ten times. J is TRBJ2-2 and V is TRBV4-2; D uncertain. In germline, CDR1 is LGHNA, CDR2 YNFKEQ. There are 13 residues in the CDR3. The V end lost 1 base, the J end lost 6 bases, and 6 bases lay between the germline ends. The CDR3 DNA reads TGTGCCAGCAGCCAAGGTCTTCCCGGGGAGCTGTTTTTT. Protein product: CASSQGLPGELFF.

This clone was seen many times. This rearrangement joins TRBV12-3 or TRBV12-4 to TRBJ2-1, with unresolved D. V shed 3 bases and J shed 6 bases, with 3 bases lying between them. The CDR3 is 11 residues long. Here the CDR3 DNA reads TGTGCCAGCAGTTTCGGCAATGAGCAGTTCTTC. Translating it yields CASSFGNEQFF.

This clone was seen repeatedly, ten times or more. CDR3 nucleotide sequence: TGTGCCAGCAGCTGGCTAGGGGGGGCAGCGTACGAGCAGTACTTC. The encoded protein is CASSWLGGAAYEQYF. The chain is built from TRBV7-2 and TRBJ2-7; D possibly corresponds to TRBD2 (7 bases). V lost 4 bases, J lost 4 bases, and 17 bases lay in between. The CDR3 spans 15 residues. Germline V lookup: CDR1 SGHTA, CDR2 FQGNSA. The full variable domain, completed using reference TRBV7-2 and TRBJ2-7, is GAGVSQSPSNKVTEKGKDVELRCDPISGHTALYWYRQSLGQGLEFLIYFQGNSAPDKSGLPSDRFSAERTGGSVSTLTIQRTQQEDSAVYLCASSWLGGAAYEQYFGPGTRLTVT.

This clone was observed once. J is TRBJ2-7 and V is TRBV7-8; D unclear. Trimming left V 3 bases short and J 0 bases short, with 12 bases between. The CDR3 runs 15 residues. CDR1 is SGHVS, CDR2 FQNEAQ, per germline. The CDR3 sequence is CASSFSRLISYEQYF. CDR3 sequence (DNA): TGTGCCAGCAGCTTCTCGCGGTTGATCTCCTACGAGCAGTACTTC.

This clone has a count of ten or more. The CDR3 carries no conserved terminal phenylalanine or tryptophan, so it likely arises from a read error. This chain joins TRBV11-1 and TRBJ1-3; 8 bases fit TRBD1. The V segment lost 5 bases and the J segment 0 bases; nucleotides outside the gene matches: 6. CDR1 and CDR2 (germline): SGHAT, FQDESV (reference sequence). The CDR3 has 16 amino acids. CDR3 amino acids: CASSLGQGSSGNTIYL. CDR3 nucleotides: TGTGCCAGCAGCCTCGGACAGGGTTCCTCTGGAAACACCATATATCTT.

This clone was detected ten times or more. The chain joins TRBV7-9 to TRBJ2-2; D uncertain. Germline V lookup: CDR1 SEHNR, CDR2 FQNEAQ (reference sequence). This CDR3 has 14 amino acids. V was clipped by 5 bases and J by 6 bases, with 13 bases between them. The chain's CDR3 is CASSPTFRAGELFF. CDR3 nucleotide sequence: TGTGCCAGCAGCCCCACTTTTCGGGCCGGGGAGCTGTTTTTT. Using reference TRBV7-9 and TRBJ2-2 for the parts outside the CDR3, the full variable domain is DTGVSQNPRHKITKRGQNVTFRCDPISEHNRLYWYRQTLGQGPEFLTYFQNEAQLEKSRLLSDRFSAERPKGSFSTLEIQRTEQGDSAMYLCASSPTFRAGELFFGEGSRLTVL.

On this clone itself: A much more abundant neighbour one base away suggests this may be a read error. CDR3 region: CAIGQGSNSGANVQTF. The CDR3 DNA reads TGCGCCATTGGACAGGGCTCCAACTCTGGGGCCAACGTCCAGACTTTC. J is TRBJ2-6 and V is TRBV11-1, with 8 bases lining up with TRBD1. The CDR3 sequence is 16 residues long. The germline V gene has CDR1 SGHAT and CDR2 FQDESV (reference sequence).

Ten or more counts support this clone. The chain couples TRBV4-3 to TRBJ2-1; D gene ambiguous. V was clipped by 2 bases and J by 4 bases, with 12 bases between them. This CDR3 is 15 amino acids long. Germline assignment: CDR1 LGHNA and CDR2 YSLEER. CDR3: CASSQQRSGYNEQFF. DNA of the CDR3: TGCGCCAGCAGCCAACAAAGGAGTGGGTACAATGAGCAGTTCTTC.

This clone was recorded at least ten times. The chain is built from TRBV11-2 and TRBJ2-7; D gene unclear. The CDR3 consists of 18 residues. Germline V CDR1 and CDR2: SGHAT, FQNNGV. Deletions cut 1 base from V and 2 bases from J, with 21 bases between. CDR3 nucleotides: TGTGCCAGCAGCTTAGTATCCTTATGGGCCCGGAAAACCTACGAGCAGTACTTC. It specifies CASSLVSLWARKTYEQYF.

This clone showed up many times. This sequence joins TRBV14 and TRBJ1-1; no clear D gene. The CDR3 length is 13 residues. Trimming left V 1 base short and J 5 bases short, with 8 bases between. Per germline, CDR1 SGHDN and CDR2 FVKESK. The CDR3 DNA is TGTGCCAGCAGCCAAGGTAGGAGAACTGAAGCTTTCTTT. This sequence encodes CASSQGRRTEAFF.

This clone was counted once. The CDR3 loop reads CAWSWDYEQYF. The CDR3 DNA sequence: TGTGCCTGGAGTTGGGACTACGAGCAGTACTTC. This rearrangement joins TRBV30 to TRBJ2-7; D unclear. Germline V gives CDR1 GTSNPN, CDR2 SVGIG (reference sequence). CDR3 length: 11 amino acids. V lost 2 bases and J 3 bases, leaving 5 bases between the germline ends.

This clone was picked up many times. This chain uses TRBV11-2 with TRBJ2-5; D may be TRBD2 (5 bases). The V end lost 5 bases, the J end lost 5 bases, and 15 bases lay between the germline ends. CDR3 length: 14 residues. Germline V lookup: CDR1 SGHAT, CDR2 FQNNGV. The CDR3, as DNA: TGTGCCAGCAGCCCCGCAACTGGCGGGGAGACCCAGTACTTC. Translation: CASSPATGGETQYF.

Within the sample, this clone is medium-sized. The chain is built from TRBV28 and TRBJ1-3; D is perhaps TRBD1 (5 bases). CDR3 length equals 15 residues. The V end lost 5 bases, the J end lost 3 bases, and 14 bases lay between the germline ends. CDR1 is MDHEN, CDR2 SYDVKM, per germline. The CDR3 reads CASSKGRGLGNTIYF. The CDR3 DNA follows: TGTGCCAGCAGTAAGGGCCGGGGACTTGGAAACACCATATATTTT.

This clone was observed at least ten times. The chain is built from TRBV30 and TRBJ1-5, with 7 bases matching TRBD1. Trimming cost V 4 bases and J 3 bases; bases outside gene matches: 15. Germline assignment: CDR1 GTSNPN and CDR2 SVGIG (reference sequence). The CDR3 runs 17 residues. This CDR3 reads CAWKKKQGFNDNQPQHF. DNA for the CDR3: TGTGCCTGGAAAAAAAAACAGGGGTTTAATGACAATCAGCCCCAGCATTTT.

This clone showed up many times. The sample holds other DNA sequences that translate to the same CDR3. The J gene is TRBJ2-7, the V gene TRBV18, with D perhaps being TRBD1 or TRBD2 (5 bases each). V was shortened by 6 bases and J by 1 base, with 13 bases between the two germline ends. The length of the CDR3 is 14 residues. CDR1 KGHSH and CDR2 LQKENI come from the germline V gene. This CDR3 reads CASSLPGRSYEQYF. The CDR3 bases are TGTGCCAGCTCCTTACCGGGACGGTCCTACGAGCAGTACTTC.

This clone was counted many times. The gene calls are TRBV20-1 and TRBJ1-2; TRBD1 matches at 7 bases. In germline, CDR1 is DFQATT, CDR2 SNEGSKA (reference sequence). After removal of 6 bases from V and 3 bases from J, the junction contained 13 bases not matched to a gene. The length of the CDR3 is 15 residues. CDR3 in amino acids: CSARRQGLRYYGYTF. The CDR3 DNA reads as TGCAGTGCAAGAAGACAGGGATTGCGCTACTATGGCTACACCTTC.

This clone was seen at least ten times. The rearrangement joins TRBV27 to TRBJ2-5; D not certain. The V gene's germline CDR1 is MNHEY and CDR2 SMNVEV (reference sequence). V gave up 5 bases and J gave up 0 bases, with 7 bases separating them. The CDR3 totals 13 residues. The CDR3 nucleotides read TGTGCCAGCAGTGCTACGTACCAAGAGACCCAGTACTTC. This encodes CASSATYQETQYF.

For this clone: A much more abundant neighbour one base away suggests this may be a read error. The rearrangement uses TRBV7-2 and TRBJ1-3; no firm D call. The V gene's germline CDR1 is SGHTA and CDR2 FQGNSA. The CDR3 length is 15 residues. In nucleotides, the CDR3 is TGTGCCGGCAGCTTAACAAGCCTCTCTGGAAACACCATATATTTT. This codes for CAGSLTSLSGNTIYF.

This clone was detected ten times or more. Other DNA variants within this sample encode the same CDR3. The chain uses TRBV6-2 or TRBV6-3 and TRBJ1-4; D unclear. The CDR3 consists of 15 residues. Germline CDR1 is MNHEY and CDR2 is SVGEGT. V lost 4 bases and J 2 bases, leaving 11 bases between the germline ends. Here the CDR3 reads CASSSPLTTNEKLFF. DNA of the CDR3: TGTGCCAGCAGTTCACCTCTGACGACTAATGAAAAACTGTTTTTT.

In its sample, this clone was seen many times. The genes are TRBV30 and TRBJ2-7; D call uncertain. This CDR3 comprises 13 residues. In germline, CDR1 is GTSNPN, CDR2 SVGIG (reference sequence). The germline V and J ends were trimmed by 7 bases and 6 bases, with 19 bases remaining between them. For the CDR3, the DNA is TGTGCCTACTCGTTGGGCCTAGGTGGCGAGCAGTACTTC. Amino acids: CAYSLGLGGEQYF.

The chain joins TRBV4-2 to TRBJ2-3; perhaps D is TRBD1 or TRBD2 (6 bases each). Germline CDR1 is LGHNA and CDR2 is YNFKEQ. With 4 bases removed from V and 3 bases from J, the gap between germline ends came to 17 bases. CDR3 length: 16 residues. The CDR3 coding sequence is TGTGCCAGCAGCCCATCCCTAGGGGGGAGAACAGATACGCAGTATTTT. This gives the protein CASSPSLGGRTDTQYF.

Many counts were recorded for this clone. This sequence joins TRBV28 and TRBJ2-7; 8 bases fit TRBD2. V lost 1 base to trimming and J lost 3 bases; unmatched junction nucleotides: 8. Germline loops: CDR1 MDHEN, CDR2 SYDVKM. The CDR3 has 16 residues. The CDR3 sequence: CASSLFTLAAFYEQYF. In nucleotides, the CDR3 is TGTGCCAGCAGTTTATTTACACTAGCGGCCTTCTACGAGCAGTACTTC.